This record looks at one T cell receptor beta chain sequence and its context. The sample originates from a study of blood T cells in healthy people across ages. The germline V gene has CDR1 MNHNS and CDR2 SASEGT. This CDR3 has 17 amino acids. A second PCR, run for about 7 to 11 cycles, used a sample-barcoded 5' primer plus a J-beta primer mix. One entry per CDR3 protein results from TCRdb running MiXCR on the 5' RACE reads. Of around 700,000 distinct CDR3 sequences in the sample, 20% to 25% were seen once. The same sample was also used in a study of T cells of mothers and their children.

This clonotype was sampled from a boy younger than 18 in good health. Sequenced input: blood. The chain uses TRBV6-1 and TRBJ2-5, with 8 bases lining up with TRBD1. The DNA end is a closer match to TRBJ2-1, so the J assignment may be wrong. Here the CDR3 DNA reads TGTGCCAGCAGTGAAGCAGGGGGCAGGGGGCGGATCAATGAGCAGTTCTTC. Translation: CASSEAGGRGRINEQFF.